The 19 T cell receptor beta chains given below trace back to one sample, sequenced in a study of cytomegalovirus exposure and HLA in healthy donors. Sequencing used immunoSEQ multiplex PCR; TCRdb keeps in-frame clones, though not all of them. The sample lists some 240,000 clones, roughly 85% occurring once. Sequenced input: PBMCs. Source of these receptors: a woman between 18 and 30 years old in good health and CMV-seronegative.

V and J are TRBV18 and TRBJ2-7, with a tentative D call TRBD2 (5 bases). The germline V gene has CDR1 KGHSH and CDR2 LQKENI. The CDR3 contains 13 residues. Trimming left V 0 bases short and J 5 bases short, with 8 bases between. CDR3 protein: CASSPPGLDEQYF. For the CDR3, the DNA is TGTGCCAGCTCACCACCAGGACTTGACGAGCAGTACTTC.

The V gene is TRBV27, the J gene TRBJ2-5; 11 bases are a match to TRBD2. CDR1 MNHEY and CDR2 SMNVEV come from the germline V gene (reference sequence). Trimming took 6 bases from V and 0 from J; bases not matched to a gene: 6. The length of the CDR3 is 16 residues. The CDR3 nucleotides are TGTGCCAGCAGGGAGACTAGCGGGACAAACCAAGAGACCCAGTACTTC. Protein sequence: CASRETSGTNQETQYF.

This chain joins TRBV13 and TRBJ1-4; 7 positions agree with TRBD1. CDR1 is PRHDT, CDR2 FYEKMQ, per germline (reference sequence). V lost 5 bases, J lost 3 bases, and 6 bases stayed unmatched. The CDR3 extends over 15 amino acids. CDR3 sequence (DNA): TGTGCCAGCAGCCGACGGACAGGAGCTAATGAAAAACTGTTTTTT. Protein: CASSRRTGANEKLFF.

The rearrangement uses TRBV7-8 and TRBJ2-4; D uncertain. Germline V gene data show CDR1 as SGHVS and CDR2 as FQNEAQ. V was trimmed by 5 bases and J by 9 bases, leaving 17 bases between them. CDR3 length: 14 residues. The CDR3 DNA is TGTGCCAGCAGCCCCGGCCGCGATGTAAGCATTCAGTACTTC. This translates into CASSPGRDVSIQYF.

V gene TRBV18 combines with J gene TRBJ1-1; 10 bases are a match to TRBD1. The CDR3 sequence is 16 residues long. The trim removed 2 bases at V and 8 bases at J, leaving 11 bases unmatched. The germline V gene has CDR1 KGHSH and CDR2 LQKENI. The CDR3 DNA reads as TGTGCCAGCTCACCAGGGACAGGGGATTTTATGGCGGAAGCTTTCTTT. Its translation: CASSPGTGDFMAEAFF. The whole variable domain, remainder taken from reference TRBV18 and TRBJ1-1, is NAGVMQNPRHLVRRRGQEARLRCSPMKGHSHVYWYRQLPEEGLKFMVYLQKENIIDESGMPKERFSAEFPKEGPSILRIQQVVRGDSAAYFCASSPGTGDFMAEAFFGQGTRLTVV.

This clone was seen once. The chain is built from TRBV29-1 and TRBJ1-1, with no clear D. The germline V gene encodes CDR1 SQVTM and CDR2 ANQGSEA. The CDR3 sequence is 12 residues long. Trimming shortened V by 2 bases and J by 4 bases, and 8 bases separated the two germline ends. CDR3 in amino acids: CSVENRGTEAFF. CDR3 sequence (DNA): TGCAGCGTTGAAAATAGAGGCACTGAAGCTTTCTTT.

The V gene is TRBV5-1, the J gene TRBJ2-3; 9 nucleotides line up with TRBD1. The CDR3 is 16 residues long. Trimming at V came to 4 bases and at J to 0 bases, leaving 6 bases not matched to a gene. Germline values: CDR1 SGHRS, CDR2 YFSETQ. The CDR3 here is CASSPPGTGSTDTQYF. CDR3 bases: TGCGCCAGCAGCCCACCAGGGACAGGGAGCACAGATACGCAGTATTTT.

The V call is TRBV30, the J call TRBJ1-2; 8 bases align to TRBD1. The CDR3 is made up of 14 amino acids. V lost 3 bases to trimming and J lost 2 bases; unmatched junction nucleotides: 5. CDR1 and CDR2 (germline): GTSNPN, SVGIG (reference sequence). In DNA form, the CDR3 reads TGTGCCTGGAGGCTAAGGACAGGGAACTATGGCTACACCTTC. As protein: CAWRLRTGNYGYTF.

The chain uses TRBV6-6 and TRBJ1-1, with D perhaps TRBD1 (6 bases). This CDR3 is built from 14 residues. Germline V lookup: CDR1 MNHNY, CDR2 SVGAGI (reference sequence). The V end was cut by 7 bases, the J end by 4 bases, with 16 bases between. The CDR3 protein is CASIEQGLGTEAFF. The CDR3 DNA sequence: TGTGCCAGCATTGAACAGGGCCTGGGCACTGAAGCTTTCTTT.

The chain uses TRBV4-2 and TRBJ2-1, with 8 bases matching TRBD2. With 0 bases clipped from V and 9 bases from J, the junction kept 4 bases outside the gene matches. Per the germline V gene, CDR1 is LGHNA and CDR2 is YNFKEQ. The CDR3 contains 14 residues. The CDR3 loop reads CASSQETSGSEQFF. CDR3 nucleotide sequence: TGTGCCAGCAGCCAAGAAACTAGCGGTAGTGAGCAGTTCTTC.

The chain has TRBV29-1 and TRBJ1-3; D may be TRBD1 (5 bases). This CDR3 has 15 amino acids. V shed 8 bases and J shed 6 bases, with 23 bases lying between them. Germline CDR1 is SQVTM and CDR2 is ANQGSEA. CDR3 loop: CSFRETRGEENTIYF. The DNA of the CDR3 is TGCAGCTTCCGGGAGACAAGGGGAGAAGAAAACACCATATATTTT.

The rearrangement joins TRBV7-8 to TRBJ1-4; TRBD1 is a possible D gene (5 bases). This CDR3 contains 16 residues. V lost 4 bases to trimming and J lost 0 bases, with 12 bases between them. Germline lookup yields CDR1 SGHVS and CDR2 FQNEAQ. CDR3 nucleotide sequence: TGTGCCAGCAGCTCCGAGGGGATCGCAACTAATGAAAAACTGTTTTTT. It yields the protein CASSSEGIATNEKLFF.

The chain carries TRBV6-4 and TRBJ2-1, with D possibly being TRBD1 (6 bases). The CDR3 consists of 11 residues. Trimming took 9 bases from V and 8 from J, leaving 11 bases between them. Germline V CDR1 and CDR2: MRHNA, SNTAGT. The DNA of the CDR3 is TGTGCCAGAGAGTCAGGGGATGAGCAGTTCTTC. Translating gives CARESGDEQFF.

A remark on this clone: One junction end disagrees with the germline gene, perhaps due to a read error. The J gene is TRBJ1-4, the V gene TRBV15; unclear D gene. In germline, CDR1 is LNHNV, CDR2 YYDKDF (reference sequence). The CDR3 runs 16 residues. This CDR3 reads CATSSGGPVTSEKLFF. In DNA, the CDR3 is TGTGCCACCAGCAGTGGAGGGCCCGTCACTAGTGAAAAACTGTTTTTT.

This chain connects TRBV30 to TRBJ2-7; 10 bases fit TRBD1. This CDR3 comprises 15 residues. Germline lookup yields CDR1 GTSNPN and CDR2 SVGIG (reference sequence). With V trimmed by 0 bases and J by 2 bases, 4 bases remained unmatched. The CDR3 region is CAWSVGDRGPYEQYF. DNA for the CDR3: TGTGCCTGGAGTGTCGGGGACAGGGGTCCCTACGAGCAGTACTTC.

V gene TRBV5-4 combines with J gene TRBJ2-3, with TRBD2 matching over 7 bases. With V trimmed by 10 bases and J by 2 bases, 7 bases remained unmatched. Germline values: CDR1 SGHNT, CDR2 YYREEE (reference sequence). The CDR3 contains 13 residues. CDR3 coding DNA: TGTGCCCTGGGGGGGTCTGACACAGATACGCAGTATTTT. Translating gives CALGGSDTDTQYF.

This clone has a handful of counts. The rearrangement links TRBV6-1 to TRBJ1-2, with TRBD1 as a possible D gene (6 bases). V gave up 6 bases and J gave up 3 bases, with 14 bases separating them. This CDR3 has 14 amino acids. Germline V CDR1 and CDR2: MNHNS, SASEGT. The CDR3 region is CASSYTGMDYGYTF. The CDR3, as DNA: TGTGCCAGCAGCTACACAGGGATGGACTATGGCTACACCTTC.

The chain is built from TRBV6-1 and TRBJ2-7, with 9 positions matching TRBD2. V gave up 1 base and J gave up 7 bases; unmatched junction bases: 11. The V gene's germline CDR1 is MNHNS and CDR2 SASEGT. The CDR3 has 16 amino acids. As DNA, the CDR3 is TGTGCCAGCAGTGAAGTCGTAGCGGGAGTCTCTGAAGAGCAGTACTTC. This codes for CASSEVVAGVSEEQYF.

The gene calls are TRBV9 and TRBJ1-1; tentative D call: TRBD1 (5 bases). The V gene lost 0 bases and the J gene lost 4 bases, with 10 bases spanning the gap. Germline V gene lookup returns CDR1 SGDLS and CDR2 YYNGEE. The CDR3 spans 14 residues. The CDR3 sequence is CASSVELGATEAFF. The CDR3 DNA is TGTGCCAGCAGCGTAGAGCTAGGGGCCACTGAAGCTTTCTTT.